A single sample is the source of the 29 T cell receptor beta chains below, sequenced in a study of vaccination and CD4 T cells after COVID-19. Oncomine TCR Beta short-read sequencing was applied to DNA from cultured CD4+ T cells. TCRdb recomputed calls from the PCR reads with MiXCR, one row per CDR3 protein. The data contain about 20,000 distinct CDR3 sequences, 65% to 70% of them seen just once; the ten biggest clones take up over 3.5%. These receptors' targets are unknown. This sample's treatment: roughly 10-day PBMC culture with coronavirus spike peptide pools or control peptides (ViraFEST assay). Sequenced input: CD4+ T cells from blood, cultured in vitro. These receptors were taken from a human donor who had recovered from COVID-19.

The gene calls are TRBV20-1 and TRBJ1-5, with D tentatively TRBD1 (5 bases). Germline V gene data show CDR1 as DFQATT and CDR2 as SNEGSKA (reference sequence). V was shortened by 1 base and J by 7 bases, with 11 bases between the two germline ends. The CDR3 is made up of 13 amino acids. The CDR3 DNA reads TGCAGTGCTAGAGCGGGGCTTCGGCAGCCCCAGCATTTT. Its translation: CSARAGLRQPQHF.

The chain links TRBV7-2 to TRBJ1-4; 7 nucleotides align to TRBD1. V trimming: 5 bases; J trimming: 0 bases; junction bases outside the gene matches: 24. The CDR3 is made up of 22 amino acids. CDR1 is SGHTA, CDR2 FQGNSA, per germline. In DNA form, the CDR3 reads TGTGCCAGCAGCCCCCTGGGGGTCGTCGTGCAGGGACAGATTGCAACTAATGAAAAACTGTTTTTT. As protein: CASSPLGVVVQGQIATNEKLFF.

This clonotype was found a few times. This chain connects TRBV19 to TRBJ1-2; 7 bases line up with TRBD1. Trimming at V came to 1 base and at J to 8 bases, leaving 4 bases not matched to a gene. CDR1 LNHDA and CDR2 SQIVND come from the germline V gene (reference sequence). The CDR3 contains 13 residues. The CDR3 region has the DNA TGTGCCAGTAGTATAGGACAGGGAGGAGGCTACACCTTC. It translates to CASSIGQGGGYTF.

This rearrangement joins TRBV12-3 or TRBV12-4 to TRBJ2-5; D unclear. The V gene lost 6 bases and the J gene lost 4 bases, with 6 bases spanning the gap. The CDR3 is 11 amino acids. CDR3 nucleotide sequence: TGTGCCAGCAGCCGGAGAGAGACCCAGTACTTC. This translates into CASSRRETQYF.

This clonotype was counted only a few times. The rearrangement joins TRBV27 to TRBJ2-5; TRBD1 matches at 10 bases. The junction had 6 bases not matched to a gene; V was cut back by 4 bases and J by 4 bases. Germline V CDR1 and CDR2: MNHEY, SMNVEV (reference sequence). CDR3 length: 15 amino acids. CDR3 sequence reads: CASSSSRDRGETQYF. The CDR3, as DNA: TGTGCCAGCAGTTCCTCCCGGGACAGGGGAGAGACCCAGTACTTC.

The chain joins TRBV30 to TRBJ1-2, with D hard to call. CDR1 and CDR2 (germline): GTSNPN, SVGIG (reference sequence). This CDR3 has 14 amino acids. The V and J ends lost 5 bases and 8 bases respectively, with 21 bases between them. CDR3 in DNA: TGTGCCTGGGTCCACACACCTAAAGGGATGGGCTACACCTTC. As protein: CAWVHTPKGMGYTF.

The V call is TRBV6-4, the J call TRBJ1-1; D unclear. CDR3 size: 13 residues. Per the germline V gene, CDR1 is MRHNA and CDR2 is SNTAGT. V lost 4 bases and J 1 base, leaving 7 bases between the germline ends. CDR3 loop: CASSASSNTEAFF. The CDR3 DNA is TGTGCCAGCAGTGCATCGTCGAACACTGAAGCTTTCTTT.

The CDR3 is CASLPGEGEQYF. The DNA for the CDR3 is TGTGCCAGCTTGCCCGGGGAAGGCGAGCAGTACTTC. J is TRBJ2-7 and V is TRBV6-1; a possible D gene is TRBD2 (5 bases). There are 12 residues in the CDR3. V was trimmed by 8 bases and J by 6 bases, leaving 14 bases between them. Per germline, CDR1 MNHNS and CDR2 SASEGT.

The chain has TRBV12-3 or TRBV12-4 and TRBJ1-5; D not certain. V dropped 3 bases and J dropped 4 bases, with 7 bases sitting between them. The CDR3 has 13 residues. The CDR3 nucleotides are TGTGCCAGCAGTTTGCGATATAATCAGCCCCAGCATTTT. Translated, it gives CASSLRYNQPQHF.

This chain connects TRBV7-8 to TRBJ1-5; D is unclear. This CDR3 has 14 residues. Germline V lookup: CDR1 SGHVS, CDR2 FQNEAQ. V was pared by 5 bases and J by 2 bases, with 10 bases between. The CDR3 is CASSRLGGNQPQHF. Here the CDR3 DNA reads TGTGCCAGCAGCCGGTTAGGCGGCAATCAGCCCCAGCATTTT. Combining the CDR3 with reference TRBV7-8 and TRBJ1-5 gives the whole variable domain GAGVSQSPRYKVAKRGQDVALRCDPISGHVSLFWYQQALGQGPEFLTYFQNEAQLDKSGLPSDRFFAERPEGSVSTLKIQRTQQEDSAVYLCASSRLGGNQPQHFGDGTRLSIL.

This chain uses TRBV6-5 with TRBJ2-7; D is unclear. This CDR3 comprises 13 residues. CDR1 is MNHEY, CDR2 SVGAGI, per germline. V shed 0 bases and J shed 1 base, with 4 bases lying between them. The CDR3 loop reads CASSYSGSYEQYF. The CDR3 nucleotides are TGTGCCAGCAGTTACTCGGGGTCCTACGAGCAGTACTTC.

A few counts support this clonotype. The chain couples TRBV6-4 to TRBJ1-1; no firm D call. This CDR3 region has 13 residues. The germline V gene has CDR1 MRHNA and CDR2 SNTAGT. V dropped 3 bases and J dropped 0 bases, with 5 bases sitting between them. The DNA of the CDR3 is TGTGCCAGCAGTGAACAGTTGAACACTGAAGCTTTCTTT. Protein sequence: CASSEQLNTEAFF.

The chain joins TRBV7-2 to TRBJ1-2; D is perhaps TRBD1 (6 bases). The germline gives CDR1 SGHTA, CDR2 FQGNSA. This CDR3 is built from 15 residues. The V and J ends lost 0 bases and 3 bases respectively, with 11 bases between them. Written as DNA, the CDR3 is TGTGCCAGCAGCTTAGCCAGGGGCTGGGACTATGGCTACACCTTC. It translates to CASSLARGWDYGYTF.

V gene TRBV28 combines with J gene TRBJ2-7, with 9 bases identical to TRBD1. Germline V gene data show CDR1 as MDHEN and CDR2 as SYDVKM. With 7 bases clipped from V and 5 bases from J, the junction kept 9 bases outside the gene matches. The CDR3 length is 14 residues. The DNA of the CDR3 is TGTGCCAGCAATAACAGGGGGCCTGTTGACGAGCAGTACTTC. This gives the protein CASNNRGPVDEQYF.

This clonotype was seen a few times. The CDR3 nucleotides are TGTGCCAGCAGCGGAGGTAGCGGGGACACAGATACGCAGTATTTT. Translated, it gives CASSGGSGDTDTQYF. V usage is TRBV7-2 and J usage is TRBJ2-3; 8 bases align to TRBD2. Losses at the gene ends were 5 bases for V and 2 bases for J; bases not matched to a gene: 6. Germline V gives CDR1 SGHTA, CDR2 FQGNSA. The CDR3 contains 15 residues.

J is TRBJ2-1 and V is TRBV19, with D perhaps TRBD2 (6 bases). Germline V gene data show CDR1 as LNHDA and CDR2 as SQIVND (reference sequence). Trimming pared 4 bases from V and 5 bases from J, leaving 12 bases between. The CDR3 has 14 residues. In nucleotides, the CDR3 is TGTGCCAGTAGTAAAACGGGAGCCGACAATGAGCAGTTCTTC. This encodes CASSKTGADNEQFF.

The chain uses TRBV27 and TRBJ1-1; D is uncertain. The CDR3 runs 13 residues. Trimming removed 3 bases from V and 7 bases from J, with 12 bases in between. The germline CDR1 and CDR2 sequences are MNHEY and SMNVEV (reference sequence). CDR3 bases: TGTGCCAGCAGTTTTCAGTTTCTAATTGAAGCTTTCTTT. Amino acid sequence: CASSFQFLIEAFF.

This clonotype was detected a few times. CDR3 DNA sequence: TGTGCCACCAGCAGAGATCGTCGGAGCGTAGGAGATACGCAGTATTTT. Translating gives CATSRDRRSVGDTQYF. The rearrangement uses TRBV15 and TRBJ2-3; no clear D gene. CDR3 size: 16 residues. CDR1 LNHNV and CDR2 YYDKDF come from the germline V gene (reference sequence). The V and J ends lost 0 bases and 5 bases respectively, with 15 bases between them. The whole variable domain, filled in from reference TRBV15 and TRBJ2-3, reads DAMVIQNPRYQVTQFGKPVTLSCSQTLNHNVMYWYQQKSSQAPKLLFHYYDKDFNNEADTPDNFQSRRPNTSFCFLDIRSPGLGDTAMYLCATSRDRRSVGDTQYFGPGTRLTVL.

This clonotype was counted between two and nine times. The chain employs TRBV20-1 and TRBJ1-5, with 7 bases matching TRBD1. The CDR3 spans 13 residues. Germline V gene data show CDR1 as DFQATT and CDR2 as SNEGSKA (reference sequence). V shed 2 bases, J shed 5 bases, and the junction held 3 bases outside the gene matches. The DNA of the CDR3 is TGCAGTGCTAGATCTACAGGGGATCAGCCCCAGCATTTT. This codes for CSARSTGDQPQHF.

The chain recombines TRBV12-3 or TRBV12-4 with TRBJ1-1; a weak D match, TRBD1 (5 bases). The V end was cut by 7 bases, the J end by 4 bases, with 16 bases between. The CDR3 totals 14 residues. CDR3 protein: CASNPRGWGTEAFF. The CDR3 DNA reads TGTGCCAGCAATCCTCGGGGCTGGGGCACTGAAGCTTTCTTT.

The genes are TRBV11-2 and TRBJ2-3; D gene ambiguous. The CDR3 extends over 15 amino acids. The V and J ends lost 5 bases and 7 bases respectively, with 19 bases between them. Germline CDR1 and CDR2: SGHAT and FQNNGV. Written as DNA, the CDR3 is TGTGCCAGCAGCCCCCTCGGCGTGTCCCTGTATACGCAGTATTTT. As protein: CASSPLGVSLYTQYF. The full variable domain, its missing parts supplied by reference TRBV11-2 and TRBJ2-3, is EAGVAQSPRYKIIEKRQSVAFWCNPISGHATLYWYQQILGQGPKLLIQFQNNGVVDDSQLPKDRFSAERLKGVDSTLKIQPAKLEDSAVYLCASSPLGVSLYTQYFGPGTRLTVL.

The chain couples TRBV6-1 to TRBJ2-3, with TRBD2 matching 12 bases. Germline values: CDR1 MNHNS, CDR2 SASEGT. V trimming: 4 bases; J trimming: 2 bases; junction bases outside the gene matches: 4. The CDR3 extends over 16 amino acids. The CDR3 loop is CASSGGLAGYTDTQYF. CDR3 nucleotides: TGTGCCAGCAGTGGCGGACTAGCGGGGTACACAGATACGCAGTATTTT.

The chain combines TRBV24-1 with TRBJ2-2; the match to TRBD1 covers 8 bases. CDR3 length equals 15 residues. Germline V gives CDR1 KGHDR, CDR2 SFDVKD. After removal of 3 bases from V and 8 bases from J, the junction contained 7 bases not matched to a gene. CDR3 bases: TGTGCCACCAGTGATCCCGGGACAGGTGTGGGGGAGCTGTTTTTT. Translating gives CATSDPGTGVGELFF.

Points on this clonotype: One end of the junction is discordant with germline, which a read error may explain. The chain joins TRBV20-1 to TRBJ2-3; weak D call: TRBD1 (5 bases). This CDR3 has 14 amino acids. Germline V lookup: CDR1 DFQATT, CDR2 SNEGSKA (reference sequence). For the CDR3, the DNA is TGCGGTGCTAGAAAAGGGGCCAGCACAGATACGCAGTATTTT. Its translation is CGARKGASTDTQYF.

The CDR3 spells CASSLASSSSGEQYF. The DNA of the CDR3 is TGTGCCAGCAGCTTAGCGTCGAGTAGCTCGGGCGAGCAGTACTTC. The V call is TRBV7-2, the J call TRBJ2-7; D gene unclear. Germline V gene sequence: CDR1 SGHTA, CDR2 FQGNSA. There are 15 residues in the CDR3. With 0 bases removed from V and 6 bases from J, the gap between germline ends came to 15 bases.

J is TRBJ2-7 and V is TRBV6-2 or TRBV6-3, with D tentatively TRBD1 or TRBD2 (5 bases each). The CDR3 covers 15 residues. Germline assignment: CDR1 MNHEY and CDR2 SVGEGT. The germline V and J ends were trimmed by 6 bases and 0 bases, with 15 bases remaining between them. The CDR3 sequence is CASRQPGPSSYEQYF. The CDR3 DNA reads TGTGCCAGCAGGCAGCCGGGGCCCAGCTCCTACGAGCAGTACTTC.

The rearrangement joins TRBV19 to TRBJ2-1; D gene ambiguous. With 3 bases removed from V and 7 bases from J, the gap between germline ends came to 10 bases. The CDR3 contains 13 residues. Germline CDR1 and CDR2: LNHDA and SQIVND (reference sequence). CDR3 region: CASSIEGWNEQFF. CDR3 DNA sequence: TGTGCCAGTAGTATTGAAGGGTGGAATGAGCAGTTCTTC.

This chain joins TRBV19 and TRBJ1-2; no firm D call. The germline V and J ends were trimmed by 6 bases and 5 bases, with 10 bases remaining between them. The CDR3 has 12 amino acids. Looked up from germline, CDR1 is LNHDA and CDR2 is SQIVND (reference sequence). The CDR3 region is CASSISGYGYTF. The DNA for the CDR3 is TGTGCCAGTAGCATCTCGGGTTATGGCTACACCTTC.

The rearrangement links TRBV12-3 or TRBV12-4 to TRBJ2-1; D is unclear. This CDR3 is 13 amino acids long. Trimming removed 3 bases at V and 2 bases at J, with 5 bases between. CDR3 sequence: CASSFGPYNEQFF. DNA of the CDR3: TGTGCCAGCAGTTTCGGGCCCTACAATGAGCAGTTCTTC.